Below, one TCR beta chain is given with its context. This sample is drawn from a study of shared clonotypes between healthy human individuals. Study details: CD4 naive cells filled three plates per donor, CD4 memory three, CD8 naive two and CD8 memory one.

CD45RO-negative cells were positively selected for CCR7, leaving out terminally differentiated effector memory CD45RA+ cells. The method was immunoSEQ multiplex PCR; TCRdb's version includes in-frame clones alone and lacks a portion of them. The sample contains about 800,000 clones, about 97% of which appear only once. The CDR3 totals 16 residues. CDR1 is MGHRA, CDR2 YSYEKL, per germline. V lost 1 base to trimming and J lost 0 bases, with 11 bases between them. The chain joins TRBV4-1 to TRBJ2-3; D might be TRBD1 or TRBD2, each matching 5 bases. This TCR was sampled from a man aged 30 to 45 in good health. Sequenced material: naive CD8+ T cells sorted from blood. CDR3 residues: CASSQGGFTSTDTQYF. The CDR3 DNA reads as TGCGCCAGCAGCCAAGGGGGGTTCACAAGCACAGATACGCAGTATTTT.